This TCR beta chain is drawn from a study of T cell repertoires in cytomegalovirus infection. TCRdb re-derived calls from the reads in MiXCR, one entry per CDR3 protein. The profile covers approximately 500,000 distinct CDR3 sequences, with about 33% appearing a single time and under 20% taken by the ten largest. Notes on this clonotype: Antigen unknown.

Losses at the gene ends were 3 bases for V and 7 bases for J; bases not matched to a gene: 13. The CDR3 has 17 residues. CDR1 and CDR2 from the germline V gene are SGHDT and YYEEEE. The chain uses TRBV5-6 and TRBJ2-1, with 10 nucleotides matching TRBD2. This sequence was found in a human donor in good health (CMV status not recorded). Some clones in this sample may be carry-over from other donors' samples. The specimen was cultured PBMCs, collected from culture after CMV antigen stimulation. CDR3 amino acids: CASSWIREREGRNEQFF. The CDR3 DNA reads TGTGCCAGCAGCTGGATAAGGGAGCGGGAGGGCCGTAATGAGCAGTTCTTC. The full variable domain, completed using reference TRBV5-6 and TRBJ2-1, is DAGVTQSPTHLIKTRGQQVTLRCSPKSGHDTVSWYQQALGQGPQFIFQYYEEEERQRGNFPDRFSGHQFPNYSSELNVNALLLGDSALYLCASSWIREREGRNEQFFGPGTRLTVL.